This entry concerns a single T cell receptor beta chain. Its antigen remains unidentified. This record belongs to a study of cytomegalovirus exposure and HLA in healthy donors. Regarding the study as a whole: In presence/absence analyses, roughly uniform sequencing depth across donors was assumed. The authors enumerated 150 to 200 TCR beta chains as linked to cytomegalovirus.

This PCR relied on a set of 60 Vbeta primers and 13 Jbeta primers. Profiling relied on immunoSEQ multiplex PCR, and the TCRdb table lists in-frame clones only, not all of them. The sample gives 170,000 or so clones, roughly 80% of which show up once; approximately 6.7% is in the top ten. The TCR comes from a man aged 25-40 years in good health and CMV-seropositive. Sequenced sample: PBMCs.

CDR3: CASSWTSGSYEQFF. CDR3 DNA: TGCGCCAGCAGCTGGACTAGCGGGAGCTATGAGCAGTTCTTC. The chain recombines TRBV5-1 with TRBJ2-1; TRBD2 agrees at 13 bases. Unmatched junction bases numbered 2, after V lost 3 bases and J lost 8 bases. The germline gives CDR1 SGHRS, CDR2 YFSETQ. This CDR3 spans 14 amino acids.